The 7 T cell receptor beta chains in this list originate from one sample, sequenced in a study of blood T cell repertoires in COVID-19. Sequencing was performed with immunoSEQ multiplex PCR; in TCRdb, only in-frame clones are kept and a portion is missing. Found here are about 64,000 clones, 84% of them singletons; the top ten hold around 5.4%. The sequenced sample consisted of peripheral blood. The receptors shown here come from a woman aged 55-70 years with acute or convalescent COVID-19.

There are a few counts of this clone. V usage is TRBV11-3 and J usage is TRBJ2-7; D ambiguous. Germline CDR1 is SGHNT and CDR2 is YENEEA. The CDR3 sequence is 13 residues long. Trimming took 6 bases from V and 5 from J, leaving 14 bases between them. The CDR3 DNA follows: TGTGCCAGCAGTCCCAACCTAGAGGACGAGCAGTACTTC. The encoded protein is CASSPNLEDEQYF.

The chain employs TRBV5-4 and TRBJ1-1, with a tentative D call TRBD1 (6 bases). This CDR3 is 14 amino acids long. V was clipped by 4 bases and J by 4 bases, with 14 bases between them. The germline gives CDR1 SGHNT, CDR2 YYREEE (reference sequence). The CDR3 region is CASSTQQGGTEAFF. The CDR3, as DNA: TGTGCCAGCAGCACACAACAGGGTGGCACTGAAGCTTTCTTT.

The CDR3 spells CASSSNRAGEQYF. CDR3 DNA: TGTGCCAGCAGTTCTAACAGGGCTGGAGAGCAGTACTTC. This chain uses TRBV27 with TRBJ2-7; TRBD1 is a possible D gene (6 bases). Trimming removed 4 bases from V and 7 bases from J, with 14 bases in between. Germline V CDR1 and CDR2: MNHEY, SMNVEV (reference sequence). The CDR3 totals 13 residues.

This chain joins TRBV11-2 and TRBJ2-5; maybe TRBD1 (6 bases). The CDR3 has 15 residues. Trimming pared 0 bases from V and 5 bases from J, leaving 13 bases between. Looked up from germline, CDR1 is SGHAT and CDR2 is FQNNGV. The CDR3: CASSLDRGRLETQYF. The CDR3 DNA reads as TGTGCCAGCAGCTTAGACAGGGGTCGGTTGGAGACCCAGTACTTC.

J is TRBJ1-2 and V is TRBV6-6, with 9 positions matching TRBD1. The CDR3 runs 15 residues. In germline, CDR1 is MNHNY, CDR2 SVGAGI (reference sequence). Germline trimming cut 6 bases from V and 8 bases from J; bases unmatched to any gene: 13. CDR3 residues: CASSPGTGHLYGYTF. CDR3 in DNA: TGTGCCAGCAGCCCCGGGACAGGGCACCTCTACGGCTACACCTTC.

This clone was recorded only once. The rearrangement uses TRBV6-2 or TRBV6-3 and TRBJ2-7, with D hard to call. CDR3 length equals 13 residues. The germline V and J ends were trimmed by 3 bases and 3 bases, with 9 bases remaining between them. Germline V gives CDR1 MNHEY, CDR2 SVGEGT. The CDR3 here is CASSYSLRYEQYF. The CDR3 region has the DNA TGTGCCAGCAGTTATTCTCTTCGCTACGAGCAGTACTTC.

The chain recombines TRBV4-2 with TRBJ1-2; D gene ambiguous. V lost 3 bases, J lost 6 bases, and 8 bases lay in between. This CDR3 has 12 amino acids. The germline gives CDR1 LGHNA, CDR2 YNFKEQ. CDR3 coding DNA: TGTGCCAGCAGCCATAAGGAGGATGGCTACACCTTC. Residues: CASSHKEDGYTF.